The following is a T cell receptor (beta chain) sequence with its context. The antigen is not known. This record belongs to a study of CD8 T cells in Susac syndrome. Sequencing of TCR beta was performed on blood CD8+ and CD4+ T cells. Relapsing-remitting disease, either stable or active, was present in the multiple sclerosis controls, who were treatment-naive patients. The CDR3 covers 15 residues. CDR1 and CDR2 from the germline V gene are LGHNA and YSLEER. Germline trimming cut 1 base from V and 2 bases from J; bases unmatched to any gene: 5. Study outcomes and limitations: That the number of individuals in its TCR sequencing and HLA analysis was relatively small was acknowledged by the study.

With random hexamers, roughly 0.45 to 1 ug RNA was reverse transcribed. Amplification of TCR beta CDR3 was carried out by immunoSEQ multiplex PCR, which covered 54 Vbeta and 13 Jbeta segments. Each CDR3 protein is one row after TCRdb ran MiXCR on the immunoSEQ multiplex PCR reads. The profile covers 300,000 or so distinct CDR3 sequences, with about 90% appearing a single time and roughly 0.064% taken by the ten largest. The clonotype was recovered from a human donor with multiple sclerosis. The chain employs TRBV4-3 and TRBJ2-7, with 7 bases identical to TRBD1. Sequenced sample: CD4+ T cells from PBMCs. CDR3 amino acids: CASSQAGTEPYEQYF. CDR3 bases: TGCGCCAGCAGCCAAGCCGGGACAGAACCCTACGAGCAGTACTTC.